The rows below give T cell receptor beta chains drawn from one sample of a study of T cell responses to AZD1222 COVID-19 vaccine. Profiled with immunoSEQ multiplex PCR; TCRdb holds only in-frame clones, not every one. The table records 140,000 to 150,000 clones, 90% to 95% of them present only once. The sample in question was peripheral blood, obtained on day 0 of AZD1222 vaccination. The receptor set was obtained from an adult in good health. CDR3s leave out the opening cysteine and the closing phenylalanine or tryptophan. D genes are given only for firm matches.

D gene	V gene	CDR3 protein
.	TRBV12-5	ASGLGHRSGNTIY
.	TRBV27	ASSHWGNQGGYT
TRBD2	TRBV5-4	ASSLETSGKGYEQY
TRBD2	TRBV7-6	ASSPGTSGTDTQY
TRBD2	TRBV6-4	ASSDGTSGSGTDTQY
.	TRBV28	ASSYLWGRGYEQY
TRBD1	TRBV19	ASRTSTGGSGNTIY
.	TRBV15	ATSRDPRSTGDTQY
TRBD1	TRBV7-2	ASSGTGTLYEQY
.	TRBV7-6	ASSLAARLEVSTDTQY
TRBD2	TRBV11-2	ASSLNWASGSYEQY
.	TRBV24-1	ATNPWDNYGYT
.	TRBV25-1	ASSARYRNEKLF
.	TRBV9	ASSVGHFTDTQY
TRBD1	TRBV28	ASSLDRVGGQPQH
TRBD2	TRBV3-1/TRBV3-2	ASSRQGLAGPDTQY
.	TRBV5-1	ASSLGKTHGYT
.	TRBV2	ASTLGGRYGYT
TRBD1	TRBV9	ASSTQGARGNTIY
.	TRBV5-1	ASSPGTRSSSTDTQY
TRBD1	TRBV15	ATSRPGQDNSPLH
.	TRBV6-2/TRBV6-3	ASSYSGYTEAF
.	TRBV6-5	ASTPGPQSDYGYT
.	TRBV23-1	ASSRNPDAGTDTQY
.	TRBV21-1	ASLDSSYNSPLH
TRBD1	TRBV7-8	ASSPGTVAYEQY
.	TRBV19	ASRDGRVDEQF
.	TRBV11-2	ASSPGTRGDTEAF
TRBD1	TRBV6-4	ATRGPAPQY
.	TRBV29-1	SVVGRLVHEQY
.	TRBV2	ASSLTRAYNEQF
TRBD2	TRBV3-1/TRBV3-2	ASSRYTSGEGEQY
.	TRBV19	ASSSPRGDSYEQY
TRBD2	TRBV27	ASSTPGLAHNEQF
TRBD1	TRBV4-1	ASSQIQGARNTIY
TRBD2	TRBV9	ASSALAGYLNEQF
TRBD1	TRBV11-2	ASSLGTGQKRTDTQY
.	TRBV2	ASRSESNYGYT
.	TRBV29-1	SVQGTHNQPQH
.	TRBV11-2	ASSFLSRGTYNEQF
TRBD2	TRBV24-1	ATSDRGRLMNEQF
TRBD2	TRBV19	ASSIPFAGLAASTDTQY
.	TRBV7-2	ASSFYGLNTEAF
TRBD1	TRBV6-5	ASTTGDRSYEQY
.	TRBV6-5	ASRGGATNTGELF
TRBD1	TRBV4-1	ASSQDQGRGKISYNEQF
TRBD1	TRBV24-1	ATRPPGQGENRGSYEQY
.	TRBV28	ASSFADYGGGDTQY
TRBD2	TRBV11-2	ASSLDPASGRTNEQY
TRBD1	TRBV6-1	ASSDRGRPEAF
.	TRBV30	AWSIGSNQPQH
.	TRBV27	ASTSTTGGWGRGDTQY
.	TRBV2	ALIKSLGSPLH
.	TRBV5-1	ASSLEGSGNTIY